This TCR beta chain originates from a study of lymphopenia after photon versus proton radiotherapy. General study points: Under photons, naive T cells and diversity fell while effector/memory populations rose. Only patients who died were analyzed for survival; proton advantage is unproven. In patients who died, overall survival fell as post-nadir TCR diversity dropped more. Post-nadir diversity loss with photons came from oligoclonal expansion, particularly CD8+ Temra cells.

This table comes from immunoSEQ multiplex PCR, and its TCRdb copy is limited to in-frame clones, with some not included. The profile shows more than 9,500 clones, around 92% of them singletons. Note on this clone: The antigen is undetermined.

Germline CDR1 reads KGHSH; CDR2 reads LQKENI. The CDR3 totals 14 residues. V was shortened by 3 bases and J by 4 bases, with 10 bases between the two germline ends. The chain uses TRBV18 and TRBJ1-5, with D tentatively TRBD1 (5 bases). Sequenced material: peripheral blood, taken from a patient treated with proton-based radiotherapy. This TCR came from a man aged 55 to 70 with pancreatic cancer. In DNA form, the CDR3 reads TGTGCCAGCTCACCCCTTGGGGCAAATCAGCCCCAGCATTTT. This encodes CASSPLGANQPQHF. The entire variable domain, with the rest obtained from reference TRBV18 and TRBJ1-5, is as follows: NAGVMQNPRHLVRRRGQEARLRCSPMKGHSHVYWYRQLPEEGLKFMVYLQKENIIDESGMPKERFSAEFPKEGPSILRIQQVVRGDSAAYFCASSPLGANQPQHFGDGTRLSIL.